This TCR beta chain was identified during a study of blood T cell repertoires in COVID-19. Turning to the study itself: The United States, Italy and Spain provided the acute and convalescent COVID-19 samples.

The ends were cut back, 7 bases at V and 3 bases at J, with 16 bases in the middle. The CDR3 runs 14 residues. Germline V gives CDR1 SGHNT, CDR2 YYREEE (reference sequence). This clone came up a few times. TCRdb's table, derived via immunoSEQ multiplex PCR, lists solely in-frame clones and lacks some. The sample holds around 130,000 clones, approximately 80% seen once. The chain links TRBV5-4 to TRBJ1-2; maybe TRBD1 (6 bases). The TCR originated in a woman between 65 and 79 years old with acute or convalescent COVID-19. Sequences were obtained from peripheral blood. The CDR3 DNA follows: TGTGCCAGCGGCGCCCAACAGGGATACTATGGCTACACCTTC. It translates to CASGAQQGYYGYTF.